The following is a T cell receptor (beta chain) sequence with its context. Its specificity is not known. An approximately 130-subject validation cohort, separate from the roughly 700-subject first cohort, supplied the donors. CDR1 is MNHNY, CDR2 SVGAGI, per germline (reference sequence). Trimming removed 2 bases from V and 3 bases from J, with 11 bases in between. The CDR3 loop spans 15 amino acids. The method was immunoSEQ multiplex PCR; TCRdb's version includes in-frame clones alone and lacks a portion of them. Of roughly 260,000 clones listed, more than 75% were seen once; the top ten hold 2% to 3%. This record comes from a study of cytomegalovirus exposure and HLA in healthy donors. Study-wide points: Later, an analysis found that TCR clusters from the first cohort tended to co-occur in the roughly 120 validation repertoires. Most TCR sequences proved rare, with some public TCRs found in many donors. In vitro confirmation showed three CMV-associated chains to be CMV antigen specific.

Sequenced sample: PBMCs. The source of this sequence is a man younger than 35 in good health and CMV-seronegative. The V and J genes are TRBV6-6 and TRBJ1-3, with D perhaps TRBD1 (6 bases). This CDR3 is CASSYPTGRGNTIYF. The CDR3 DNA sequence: TGTGCCAGCAGTTACCCCACAGGGCGTGGAAACACCATATATTTT.